The next 17 T cell receptor beta chains were all read from a single sample in a study of blood T cell repertoires in COVID-19. Some clones are missing from TCRdb's copy, which holds only in-frame ones; the method was immunoSEQ multiplex PCR. The sample yields roughly 250,000 clones, around 85% seen once. The sequencing input was peripheral blood. The receptors here all came from a young woman with COVID-19, enrolled during active disease.

The table lists this clone with a count of one. This chain joins TRBV5-1 and TRBJ1-2, with 8 bases fitting TRBD1. The CDR3 extends over 16 amino acids. Germline V gene lookup returns CDR1 SGHRS and CDR2 YFSETQ. J lost 8 bases, V lost 9 bases, and 21 bases had no gene match. The CDR3 DNA follows: TGCGCCAATCCCCAAGGGACGGTTCGGACAGGGAACGGCTACACCTTC. It translates to CANPQGTVRTGNGYTF.

The J gene is TRBJ1-3, the V gene TRBV7-8; possible D gene TRBD1, 5 bases. This CDR3 has 16 residues. V lost 8 bases to trimming and J lost 0 bases, with 17 bases between them. Germline V gene sequence: CDR1 SGHVS, CDR2 FQNEAQ. The CDR3 sequence: CASRRYAGFSGNTIYF. The CDR3 region has the DNA TGTGCCAGCCGCCGGTATGCAGGGTTCTCTGGAAACACCATATATTTT.

This clone was seen only once. V gene TRBV14 combines with J gene TRBJ2-1; D uncertain. Trimming removed 3 bases from V and 7 bases from J, with 7 bases in between. Looked up from germline, CDR1 is SGHDN and CDR2 is FVKESK. There are 12 residues in the CDR3. The CDR3, as DNA: TGTGCCAGCAGCCAGGGCAGAAATGAGCAGTTCTTC. This sequence encodes CASSQGRNEQFF.

The J gene is TRBJ1-6, the V gene TRBV2, with D unresolved. V lost 2 bases, J lost 14 bases, and 19 bases lay in between. The CDR3 is made up of 15 amino acids. Per the germline V gene, CDR1 is SNHLY and CDR2 is FYNNEI. The CDR3 sequence is CASSERMGGPRTLHF. DNA of the CDR3: TGTGCCAGCAGTGAAAGGATGGGCGGGCCACGGACCCTCCACTTT. Complete variable domain (other parts from reference TRBV2 and TRBJ1-6): EPEVTQTPSHQVTQMGQEVILRCVPISNHLYFYWYRQILGQKVEFLVSFYNNEISEKSEIFDDQFSVERPDGSNFTLKIRSTKLEDSAMYFCASSERMGGPRTLHFGNGTRLTVT.

The chain employs TRBV10-3 and TRBJ2-3, with 8 bases fitting TRBD2. In germline, CDR1 is ENHRY, CDR2 SYGVKD. Trimming removed 10 bases from V and 2 bases from J; junction bases left unmatched: 17. The CDR3 runs to 17 residues. The CDR3: CATEEGGSGVLTDTQYF. The CDR3 bases are TGTGCCACGGAGGAAGGGGGTAGCGGGGTGCTCACAGATACGCAGTATTTT.

The V call is TRBV5-1, the J call TRBJ2-1, with TRBD2 identical over 8 bases. CDR1 is SGHRS and CDR2 is YFSETQ in the germline V gene. This CDR3 comprises 16 residues. V trimming: 0 bases; J trimming: 11 bases; junction bases outside the gene matches: 13. CDR3: CASSLASTSGQGKQFF. The CDR3 DNA reads TGCGCCAGCAGCTTGGCGTCCACTAGCGGACAAGGGAAGCAGTTCTTC.

The rearrangement links TRBV11-2 to TRBJ2-7; TRBD1 aligns across 7 bases. Germline V gene sequence: CDR1 SGHAT, CDR2 FQNNGV. This CDR3 contains 16 residues. The V segment lost 6 bases and the J segment 3 bases; nucleotides outside the gene matches: 14. Here the CDR3 DNA reads TGTGCCAGCAGAACAGGGGTAGGGACAGCCCTCTACGAGCAGTACTTC. Its protein product is CASRTGVGTALYEQYF.

This chain connects TRBV5-1 to TRBJ2-2, with 9 nucleotides matching TRBD2. The CDR3 is 18 residues long. The ends lost 0 bases at V and 2 bases at J; junction bases unmatched: 8. Germline CDR1 is SGHRS and CDR2 is YFSETQ. As DNA, the CDR3 is TGCGCCAGCAGCTTGGCCTGGATAGCGGGGGCCAACACCGGGGAGCTGTTTTTT. Translating gives CASSLAWIAGANTGELFF.

This sequence joins TRBV15 and TRBJ2-1; 10 bases align to TRBD1. The CDR3 runs to 16 residues. V trimming: 1 base; J trimming: 8 bases; junction bases outside the gene matches: 8. In germline, CDR1 is LNHNV, CDR2 YYDKDF (reference sequence). The CDR3 here is CATSRALGQGSHEQFF. The CDR3 nucleotides are TGTGCCACCAGCAGAGCCTTGGGACAGGGGTCCCATGAGCAGTTCTTC.

This rearrangement joins TRBV6-6 to TRBJ2-2; D perhaps matches TRBD1 (5 bases). This CDR3 contains 15 residues. Germline V gene lookup returns CDR1 MNHNY and CDR2 SVGAGI (reference sequence). The V end lost 0 bases, the J end lost 1 base, and 6 bases lay between the germline ends. The DNA of the CDR3 is TGTGCCAGCAGTTACTCAAGGGGGAACACCGGGGAGCTGTTTTTT. The encoded protein is CASSYSRGNTGELFF.

The V and J genes are TRBV18 and TRBJ1-5; 7 bases fit TRBD1. Losses at the gene ends were 5 bases for V and 2 bases for J; bases not matched to a gene: 15. Germline CDR1 is KGHSH and CDR2 is LQKENI. This CDR3 contains 18 residues. The CDR3 DNA follows: TGTGCCAGCTCAGCTACAGGGGCTGCTGGTGTAGGCAATCAGCCCCAGCATTTT. This encodes CASSATGAAGVGNQPQHF.

The chain recombines TRBV3-1 (or the pseudogene TRBV3-2) with TRBJ2-5, with D unclear. The CDR3 contains 13 residues. Trimming shortened V by 3 bases and J by 1 base, and 6 bases separated the two germline ends. Per the germline V gene, CDR1 is LGHDT and CDR2 is YNNKEL (reference sequence). CDR3 residues: CASSHNSQETQYF. For the CDR3, the DNA is TGTGCCAGCAGCCATAATTCCCAAGAGACCCAGTACTTC.

The genes are TRBV5-1 and TRBJ1-1; possibly TRBD1 for D (6 bases). V lost 4 bases, J lost 2 bases, and 15 bases lay in between. The CDR3 consists of 15 residues. Looked up from germline, CDR1 is SGHRS and CDR2 is YFSETQ. CDR3 nucleotides: TGCGCCAGCAGCCTATACAGGGATTTTAACACTGAAGCTTTCTTT. Translated, it gives CASSLYRDFNTEAFF. The full variable domain, its missing parts supplied by reference TRBV5-1 and TRBJ1-1, is KAGVTQTPRYLIKTRGQQVTLSCSPISGHRSVSWYQQTPGQGLQFLFEYFSETQRNKGNFPGRFSGRQFSNSRSEMNVSTLELGDSALYLCASSLYRDFNTEAFFGQGTRLTVV.

The chain links TRBV2 to TRBJ2-3; TRBD2 matches at 12 bases. The germline CDR1 and CDR2 sequences are SNHLY and FYNNEI. The J segment lost 13 bases and the V segment lost 1 base, leaving 6 bases of the junction unmatched. The CDR3 is made up of 14 amino acids. The CDR3 DNA follows: TGTGCCAGCAGTGAAGGCCTAGCGGGGGGGCAGAAGTATTTT. This translates into CASSEGLAGGQKYF.

The chain is built from TRBV11-2 and TRBJ1-5, with D unresolved. The CDR3 is 15 amino acids. Trimming stripped 1 base from V and 7 bases from J, with 14 bases between. From germline, CDR1 is SGHAT and CDR2 FQNNGV. The CDR3 reads CASSLGRQEGQPQHF. In nucleotides, the CDR3 is TGTGCCAGCAGCTTAGGCCGTCAAGAGGGACAGCCCCAGCATTTT.

The chain joins TRBV19 to TRBJ2-2, with D possibly being TRBD1 (5 bases). The CDR3 spans 16 residues. The germline V gene encodes CDR1 LNHDA and CDR2 SQIVND (reference sequence). Trimming took 0 bases from V and 2 from J, leaving 10 bases between them. DNA of the CDR3: TGTGCCAGTAGTATAGATGTAGACAGCAACACCGGGGAGCTGTTTTTT. Protein: CASSIDVDSNTGELFF. Using reference TRBV19 and TRBJ2-2 for the parts outside the CDR3, the full variable domain is DGGITQSPKYLFRKEGQNVTLSCEQNLNHDAMYWYRQDPGQGLRLIYYSQIVNDFQKGDIAEGYSVSREKKESFPLTVTSAQKNPTAFYLCASSIDVDSNTGELFFGEGSRLTVL.

V gene TRBV4-1 combines with J gene TRBJ1-1; D remains ambiguous. Deletions cut 1 base from V and 10 bases from J, with 10 bases between. The CDR3 has 12 residues. CDR1 is MGHRA, CDR2 YSYEKL, per germline. DNA of the CDR3: TGCGCCAGCAGCCAAGGGAGCGACGGAGCTTTCTTT. Its translation is CASSQGSDGAFF.